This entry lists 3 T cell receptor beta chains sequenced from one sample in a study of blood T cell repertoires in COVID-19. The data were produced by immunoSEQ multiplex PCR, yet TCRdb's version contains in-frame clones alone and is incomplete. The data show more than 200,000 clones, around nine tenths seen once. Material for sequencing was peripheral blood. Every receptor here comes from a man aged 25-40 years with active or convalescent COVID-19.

The CDR3: CASSPNTGANQPQHF. The CDR3 DNA reads TGTGCCAGCTCACCAAACACAGGGGCCAATCAGCCCCAGCATTTT. The chain couples TRBV18 to TRBJ1-5; 7 bases are a match to TRBD1. Germline V gene lookup returns CDR1 KGHSH and CDR2 LQKENI. The CDR3 is made up of 15 amino acids. V shed 2 bases, J shed 3 bases, and the junction held 4 bases outside the gene matches.

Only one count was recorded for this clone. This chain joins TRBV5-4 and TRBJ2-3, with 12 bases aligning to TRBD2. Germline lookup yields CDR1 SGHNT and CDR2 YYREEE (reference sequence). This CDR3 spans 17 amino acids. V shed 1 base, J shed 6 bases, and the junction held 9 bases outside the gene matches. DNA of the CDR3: TGTGCCAGCAGCTTGCCCCCTAGCGGGGGGGTCGGGGATACGCAGTATTTT. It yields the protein CASSLPPSGGVGDTQYF.

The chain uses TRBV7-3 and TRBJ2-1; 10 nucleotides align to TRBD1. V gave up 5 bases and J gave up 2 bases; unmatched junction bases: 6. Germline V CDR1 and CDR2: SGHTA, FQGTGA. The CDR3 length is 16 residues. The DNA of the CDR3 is TGTGCCAGCAGCCCCGGAGGGACAGGGGCCTACAATGAGCAGTTCTTC. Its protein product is CASSPGGTGAYNEQFF.